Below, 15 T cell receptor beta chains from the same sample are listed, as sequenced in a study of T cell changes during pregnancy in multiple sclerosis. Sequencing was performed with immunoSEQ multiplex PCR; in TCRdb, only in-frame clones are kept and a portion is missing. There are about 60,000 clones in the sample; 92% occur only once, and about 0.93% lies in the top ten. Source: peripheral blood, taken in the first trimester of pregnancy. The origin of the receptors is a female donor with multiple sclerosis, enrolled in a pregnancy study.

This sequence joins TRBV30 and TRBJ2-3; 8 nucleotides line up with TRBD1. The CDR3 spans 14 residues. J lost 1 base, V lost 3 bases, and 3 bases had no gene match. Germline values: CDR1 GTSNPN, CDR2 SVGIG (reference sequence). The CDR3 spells CAWRKTGGTDTQYF. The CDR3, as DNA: TGTGCCTGGAGGAAGACAGGGGGCACAGATACGCAGTATTTT.

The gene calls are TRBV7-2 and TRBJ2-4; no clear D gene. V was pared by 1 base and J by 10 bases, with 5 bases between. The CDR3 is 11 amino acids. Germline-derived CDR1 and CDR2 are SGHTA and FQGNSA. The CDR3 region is CASSLGEIQYF. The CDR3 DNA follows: TGTGCCAGCAGCTTAGGTGAGATTCAGTACTTC.

The CDR3 coding sequence is TGTGCCAGCAGCCAAGTCAGGCCCGCAACTAATGAAAAACTGTTTTTT. This codes for CASSQVRPATNEKLFF. The chain employs TRBV14 and TRBJ1-4; D unresolved. The germline V and J ends were trimmed by 1 base and 0 bases, with 9 bases remaining between them. CDR3 length: 16 residues. The V gene's germline CDR1 is SGHDN and CDR2 FVKESK.

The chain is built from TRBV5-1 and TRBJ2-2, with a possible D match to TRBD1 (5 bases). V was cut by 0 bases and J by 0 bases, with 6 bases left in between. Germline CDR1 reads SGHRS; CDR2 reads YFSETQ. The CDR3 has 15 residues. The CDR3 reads CASSLGQSNTGELFF. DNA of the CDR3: TGCGCCAGCAGCTTGGGACAGTCGAACACCGGGGAGCTGTTTTTT. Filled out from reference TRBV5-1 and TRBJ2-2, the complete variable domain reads KAGVTQTPRYLIKTRGQQVTLSCSPISGHRSVSWYQQTPGQGLQFLFEYFSETQRNKGNFPGRFSGRQFSNSRSEMNVSTLELGDSALYLCASSLGQSNTGELFFGEGSRLTVL.

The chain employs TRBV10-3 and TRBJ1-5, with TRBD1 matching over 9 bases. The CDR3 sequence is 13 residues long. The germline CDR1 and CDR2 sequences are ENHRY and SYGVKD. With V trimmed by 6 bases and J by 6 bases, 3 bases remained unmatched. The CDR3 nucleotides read TGTGCCATCAGCCGGGACAGGGCTCAGCCCCAGCATTTT. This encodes CAISRDRAQPQHF.

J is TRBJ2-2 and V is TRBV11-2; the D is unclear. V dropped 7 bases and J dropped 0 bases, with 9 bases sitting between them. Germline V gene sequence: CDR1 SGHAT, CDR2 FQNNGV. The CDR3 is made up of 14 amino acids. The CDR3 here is CASNRFANTGELFF. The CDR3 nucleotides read TGTGCCAGCAACAGATTCGCGAACACCGGGGAGCTGTTTTTT. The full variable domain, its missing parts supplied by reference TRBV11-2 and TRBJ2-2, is EAGVAQSPRYKIIEKRQSVAFWCNPISGHATLYWYQQILGQGPKLLIQFQNNGVVDDSQLPKDRFSAERLKGVDSTLKIQPAKLEDSAVYLCASNRFANTGELFFGEGSRLTVL.

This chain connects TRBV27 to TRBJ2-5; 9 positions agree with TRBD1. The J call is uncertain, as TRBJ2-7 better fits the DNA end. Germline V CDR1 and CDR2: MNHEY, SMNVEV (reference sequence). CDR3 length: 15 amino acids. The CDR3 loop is CASRKPGTGSYEQYF. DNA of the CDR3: TGTGCCAGCCGTAAACCTGGGACAGGGAGCTACGAGCAGTACTTC.

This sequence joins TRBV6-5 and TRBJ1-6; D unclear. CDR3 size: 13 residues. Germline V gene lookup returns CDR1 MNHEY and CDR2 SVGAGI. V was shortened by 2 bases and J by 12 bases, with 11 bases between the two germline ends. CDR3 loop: CASSYAKRGPLHF. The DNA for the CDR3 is TGTGCCAGCAGTTACGCCAAGCGAGGACCCCTCCACTTT.

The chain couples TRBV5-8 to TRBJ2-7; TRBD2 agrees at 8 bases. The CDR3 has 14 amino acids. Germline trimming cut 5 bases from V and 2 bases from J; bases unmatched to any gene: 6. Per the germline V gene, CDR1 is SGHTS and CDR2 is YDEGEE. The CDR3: CASRTRRGAYEQYF. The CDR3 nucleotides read TGTGCCAGCAGGACTAGGCGGGGGGCCTACGAGCAGTACTTC.

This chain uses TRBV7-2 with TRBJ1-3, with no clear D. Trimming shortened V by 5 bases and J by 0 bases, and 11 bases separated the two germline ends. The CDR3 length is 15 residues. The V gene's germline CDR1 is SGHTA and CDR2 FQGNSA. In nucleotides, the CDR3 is TGTGCCAGCAGCCTTTCAGGAGGCTCTGGAAACACCATATATTTT. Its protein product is CASSLSGGSGNTIYF.

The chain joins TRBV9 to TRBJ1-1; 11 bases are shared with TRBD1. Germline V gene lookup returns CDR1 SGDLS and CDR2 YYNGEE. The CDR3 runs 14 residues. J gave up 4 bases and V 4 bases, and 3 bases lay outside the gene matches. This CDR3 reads CASSKGTGGTEAFF. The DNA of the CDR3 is TGTGCCAGCAGCAAGGGGACAGGGGGCACTGAAGCTTTCTTT.

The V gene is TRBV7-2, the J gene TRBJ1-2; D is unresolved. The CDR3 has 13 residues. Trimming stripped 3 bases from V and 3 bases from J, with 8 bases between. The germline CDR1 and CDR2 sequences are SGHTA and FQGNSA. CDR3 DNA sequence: TGTGCCAGCAGCTTTTCCCCGGACTATGGCTACACCTTC. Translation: CASSFSPDYGYTF.

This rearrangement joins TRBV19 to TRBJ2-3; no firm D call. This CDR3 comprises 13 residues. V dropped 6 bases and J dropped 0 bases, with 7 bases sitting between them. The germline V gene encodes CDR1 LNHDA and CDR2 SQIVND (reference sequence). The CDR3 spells CASSFQSTDTQYF. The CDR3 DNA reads TGTGCCAGTAGCTTTCAGAGCACAGATACGCAGTATTTT.

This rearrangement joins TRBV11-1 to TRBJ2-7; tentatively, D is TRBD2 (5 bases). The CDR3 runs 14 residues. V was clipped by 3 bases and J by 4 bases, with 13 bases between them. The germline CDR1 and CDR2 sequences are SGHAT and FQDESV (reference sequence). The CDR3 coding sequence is TGTGCCAGCAGCTTCATAACGGGGTCATACGAGCAGTACTTC. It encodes CASSFITGSYEQYF.

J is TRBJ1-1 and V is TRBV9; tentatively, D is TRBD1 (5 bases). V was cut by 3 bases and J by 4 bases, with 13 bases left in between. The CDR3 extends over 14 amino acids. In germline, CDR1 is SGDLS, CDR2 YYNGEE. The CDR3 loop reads CASSGSQGLTEAFF. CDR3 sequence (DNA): TGTGCCAGCAGCGGAAGTCAGGGACTCACTGAAGCTTTCTTT.